Sequencing of this T cell receptor beta chain was carried out in a study of vaccination and CD4 T cells after COVID-19. Study background: For each participant, vaccination comprised two doses of either the BNT162b2 or the mRNA-1273 vaccine. The study collected post-vaccine samples a median around 73 days after dose two, with a range of 14 to 241.

The CDR3 is made up of 16 amino acids. Per germline, CDR1 KGHDR and CDR2 SFDVKD. With 4 bases clipped from V and 1 base from J, the junction kept 7 bases outside the gene matches. As concerns this clonotype: Antigen specificity is unknown.

TCRdb reprocessed the PCR reads via MiXCR and lists one record per CDR3 protein. Of some 21,000 distinct CDR3 sequences detected, 58% appear once; the ten largest clones hold about 1%. Findings and caveats of the study: A median of around 90% of reactive clones, in convalescent patients, became evident only post-vaccination.

The sequences come from CD4+ T cells from blood, collected before SARS-CoV-2 vaccination. This TCR came from a human donor who had recovered from COVID-19. V usage is TRBV24-1 and J usage is TRBJ2-3; TRBD1 aligns across 7 bases. CDR3 sequence reads: CATSEATGVRTDTQYF. The CDR3 nucleotides are TGTGCCACCAGTGAGGCAACAGGGGTTCGCACAGATACGCAGTATTTT.